A single sample gave rise to the 21 T cell receptor beta chains below, sequenced in a study of T cells in localized non-small cell lung cancer. The protocol was immunoSEQ multiplex PCR, while the TCRdb copy is restricted to in-frame clones and leaves out a portion. Of thousands of clones listed, just under 30% are singletons. Source: lung tumor tissue, taken before any cancer treatment. These receptors originate from a male donor older than 55 with stage II squamous cell lung carcinoma.

This clone qualifies as medium-sized. The chain uses TRBV11-3 and TRBJ2-7; weak D call: TRBD1 (6 bases). The V gene lost 4 bases and the J gene lost 0 bases, with 10 bases spanning the gap. In germline, CDR1 is SGHNT, CDR2 YENEEA. The CDR3 totals 14 residues. DNA for the CDR3: TGTGCCAGCAGCTCCCAGGGGAGCTCCTACGAGCAGTACTTC. This codes for CASSSQGSSYEQYF. Full variable domain (missing parts from reference TRBV11-3 and TRBJ2-7): EAGVVQSPRYKIIEKKQPVAFWCNPISGHNTLYWYLQNLGQGPELLIRYENEEAVDDSQLPKDRFSAERLKGVDSTLKIQPAELGDSAVYLCASSSQGSSYEQYFGPGTRLTVT.

The chain is built from TRBV4-1 and TRBJ1-3; D ambiguous. This CDR3 region has 16 residues. Trimming stripped 4 bases from V and 6 bases from J, with 19 bases between. CDR1 is MGHRA, CDR2 YSYEKL, per germline. This CDR3 reads CASSRSPGREENTIYF. In DNA, the CDR3 is TGCGCCAGCAGCCGGAGTCCGGGCAGAGAGGAAAACACCATATATTTT.

By its share, this clone is large. V and J are TRBV6-8 and TRBJ2-5; D uncertain. V lost 0 bases, J lost 5 bases, and 7 bases lay in between. Per germline, CDR1 MNHGY and CDR2 SAAAGT. The CDR3 runs to 13 residues. The CDR3 DNA sequence: TGTGCCAGCAGTTACTCTGGGTTGGAGACCCAGTACTTC. Translated, it gives CASSYSGLETQYF.

This clone came up many times. The V gene is TRBV29-1, the J gene TRBJ1-2, with D unclear. CDR1 SQVTM and CDR2 ANQGSEA come from the germline V gene. V lost 6 bases and J 4 bases, leaving 9 bases between the germline ends. The CDR3 consists of 11 residues. The DNA of the CDR3 is TGCAGCGTGCGGAACAGCTATGGCTACACCTTC. As protein: CSVRNSYGYTF.

The rearrangement uses TRBV9 and TRBJ2-7, with 8 bases aligning to TRBD2. J gave up 3 bases and V 6 bases, and 11 bases lay outside the gene matches. Looked up from germline, CDR1 is SGDLS and CDR2 is YYNGEE. CDR3 length: 15 residues. In DNA, the CDR3 is TGTGCCAGCACCTACGGGGGGGCGCAAGGCTACGAGCAGTACTTC. Its protein product is CASTYGGAQGYEQYF.

This clone came up a few times. CDR3 DNA: TGCGCCAGCAGCCCGGGACAGGGGACATACAATGAGCAGTTCTTC. This codes for CASSPGQGTYNEQFF. The gene calls are TRBV5-1 and TRBJ2-1; 10 positions match TRBD1. This CDR3 has 15 amino acids. Trimming took 4 bases from V and 4 from J; bases not matched to a gene: 5. Germline CDR1 SGHRS, CDR2 YFSETQ.

By sample fraction, this clone is large. This rearrangement joins TRBV6-8 to TRBJ2-1, with D perhaps matching TRBD2 (6 bases). The germline V and J ends were trimmed by 2 bases and 6 bases, with 11 bases remaining between them. This CDR3 has 14 amino acids. Germline CDR1 is MNHGY and CDR2 is SAAAGT. The DNA for the CDR3 is TGTGCCAGCAGTTACGGAGGGGCGAGCAATGAGCAGTTCTTC. Amino acids: CASSYGGASNEQFF.

In its sample, this clone is medium-sized (0.01 to 0.1%). The rearrangement joins TRBV11-3 to TRBJ1-2; the D is unclear. The CDR3 sequence is 15 residues long. Trimming left V 0 bases short and J 4 bases short, with 12 bases between. Germline lookup yields CDR1 SGHNT and CDR2 YENEEA. CDR3: CASSLDRGVSYGYTF. For the CDR3, the DNA is TGTGCCAGCAGCTTAGACCGAGGAGTTTCCTATGGCTACACCTTC.

Relative to its sample, this clone is medium-sized. This chain connects TRBV9 to TRBJ2-5, with TRBD2 matching over 15 bases. Losses at the gene ends were 0 bases for V and 4 bases for J; bases not matched to a gene: 1. This CDR3 has 16 residues. Germline values: CDR1 SGDLS, CDR2 YYNGEE. The CDR3 region has the DNA TGTGCCAGCAGCGTAGGGACTAGCGGGGGGGCAGAGACCCAGTACTTC. Translation gives CASSVGTSGGAETQYF.

As DNA, the CDR3 is TGTGCCAGCTCACCTGCTGGGGCAAACACTGAAGCTTTCTTT. Residues: CASSPAGANTEAFF. The chain is built from TRBV18 and TRBJ1-1; D possibly corresponds to TRBD1 (5 bases). Germline V gene data show CDR1 as KGHSH and CDR2 as LQKENI. The CDR3 spans 14 residues. V lost 3 bases and J lost 2, with 10 bases in between.

This clone was counted many times. The chain has TRBV11-3 and TRBJ1-1; D not certain. V was shortened by 3 bases and J by 2 bases, with 19 bases between the two germline ends. CDR3 length: 17 amino acids. The germline CDR1 and CDR2 sequences are SGHNT and YENEEA. CDR3 nucleotide sequence: TGTGCCAGCAGCTTGGCCCCCCACCAGCGGATTAACACTGAAGCTTTCTTT. It yields the protein CASSLAPHQRINTEAFF.

In this sample, this clone is medium-sized. The rearrangement uses TRBV11-3 and TRBJ1-2, with 7 bases matching TRBD1. The CDR3 is 14 amino acids. Germline V gene lookup returns CDR1 SGHNT and CDR2 YENEEA. J gave up 4 bases and V 6 bases, and 8 bases lay outside the gene matches. CDR3 sequence reads: CASSSDRESYGYTF. The DNA of the CDR3 is TGTGCCAGCAGTTCCGACAGGGAATCCTATGGCTACACCTTC.

The chain employs TRBV28 and TRBJ2-7; D ambiguous. Trimming removed 2 bases at V and 3 bases at J, with 8 bases between. Germline assignment: CDR1 MDHEN and CDR2 SYDVKM. The length of the CDR3 is 13 residues. As DNA, the CDR3 is TGTGCCAGCAGTTTAAACTCCTACTACGAGCAGTACTTC. This encodes CASSLNSYYEQYF.

This chain connects TRBV30 to TRBJ2-3, with D perhaps TRBD2 (6 bases). Deletions cut 1 base from V and 0 bases from J, with 11 bases between. Germline V gene sequence: CDR1 GTSNPN, CDR2 SVGIG (reference sequence). The CDR3 covers 15 residues. CDR3: CAWSAAGTSTDTQYF. Written as DNA, the CDR3 is TGTGCCTGGAGTGCCGCGGGGACTAGCACAGATACGCAGTATTTT. The full variable domain, completed using reference TRBV30 and TRBJ2-3, is SQTIHQWPATLVQPVGSPLSLECTVEGTSNPNLYWYRQAAGRGLQLLFYSVGIGQISSEVPQNLSASRPQDRQFILSSKKLLLSDSGFYLCAWSAAGTSTDTQYFGPGTRLTVL.

This clone was observed a handful of times. The V call is TRBV4-1, the J call TRBJ2-1; 7 bases map to TRBD1. There are 14 residues in the CDR3. J lost 3 bases, V lost 8 bases, and 7 bases had no gene match. Germline-derived CDR1 and CDR2 are MGHRA and YSYEKL. The chain's CDR3 is CASSSGQHYNEQFF. The CDR3 nucleotides are TGCGCCAGCTCCTCGGGACAGCACTACAATGAGCAGTTCTTC.

CDR3 DNA sequence: TGTGCCAGCTCACCGACCTTCGGGGCGCAGCCAGATACGCAGTATTTT. This sequence encodes CASSPTFGAQPDTQYF. The chain combines TRBV18 with TRBJ2-3; D is tentatively TRBD1 or TRBD2 (5 bases each). Germline V CDR1 and CDR2: KGHSH, LQKENI. This CDR3 is built from 16 residues. Trimming pared 3 bases from V and 4 bases from J, leaving 17 bases between. Combining the CDR3 with reference TRBV18 and TRBJ2-3 gives the whole variable domain NAGVMQNPRHLVRRRGQEARLRCSPMKGHSHVYWYRQLPEEGLKFMVYLQKENIIDESGMPKERFSAEFPKEGPSILRIQQVVRGDSAAYFCASSPTFGAQPDTQYFGPGTRLTVL.

This sequence joins TRBV6-8 and TRBJ1-3; no clear D gene. With 3 bases removed from V and 0 bases from J, the gap between germline ends came to 12 bases. CDR1 is MNHGY, CDR2 SAAAGT, per germline. This CDR3 is built from 16 residues. CDR3 nucleotides: TGTGCCAGCAGTTATGTCAGCCTGTACTCTGGAAACACCATATATTTT. Protein: CASSYVSLYSGNTIYF.

The genes are TRBV19 and TRBJ2-6; D not certain. The germline gives CDR1 LNHDA, CDR2 SQIVND (reference sequence). V was trimmed by 5 bases and J by 0 bases, leaving 8 bases between them. There are 15 residues in the CDR3. The CDR3 DNA sequence: TGTGCCAGTAGTCCCGTGGGCTCTGGGGCCAACGTCCTGACTTTC. Amino acids: CASSPVGSGANVLTF. Based on the CDR3 plus reference TRBV19 and TRBJ2-6, the full variable domain is DGGITQSPKYLFRKEGQNVTLSCEQNLNHDAMYWYRQDPGQGLRLIYYSQIVNDFQKGDIAEGYSVSREKKESFPLTVTSAQKNPTAFYLCASSPVGSGANVLTFGAGSRLTVL.

This clone came up a few times. The V call is TRBV7-1, the J call TRBJ2-3; 9 positions agree with TRBD2. TRBV7-1 is given ORF status, its function remaining uncertain. The CDR3 has 14 residues. After removal of 4 bases from V and 5 bases from J, the junction contained 4 bases not matched to a gene. CDR3 sequence reads: CASSCGGAGDTQYF. The DNA of the CDR3 is TGTGCCAGCAGCTGCGGGGGGGCCGGAGATACGCAGTATTTT.

The chain links TRBV15 to TRBJ1-3; TRBD1 matches at 7 bases. Germline loops: CDR1 LNHNV, CDR2 YYDKDF (reference sequence). V shed 0 bases and J 4 bases; nucleotides not matched to a gene: 6. CDR3 length equals 16 residues. The CDR3 sequence: CATSRDRQGTGNTIYF. CDR3 coding DNA: TGTGCCACCAGCAGAGACCGACAGGGAACAGGAAACACCATATATTTT. Using reference TRBV15 and TRBJ1-3 for the parts outside the CDR3, the full variable domain is DAMVIQNPRYQVTQFGKPVTLSCSQTLNHNVMYWYQQKSSQAPKLLFHYYDKDFNNEADTPDNFQSRRPNTSFCFLDIRSPGLGDTAMYLCATSRDRQGTGNTIYFGEGSWLTVV.

This clone was counted a few times. The chain couples TRBV18 to TRBJ2-2, with 7 bases identical to TRBD1. The CDR3 consists of 15 residues. Losses at the gene ends were 5 bases for V and 1 base for J; bases not matched to a gene: 4. Germline CDR1 KGHSH, CDR2 LQKENI. The CDR3 nucleotides are TGTGCCAGCTCATTTCGGACAGGGAACACCGGGGAGCTGTTTTTT. Its translation: CASSFRTGNTGELFF.